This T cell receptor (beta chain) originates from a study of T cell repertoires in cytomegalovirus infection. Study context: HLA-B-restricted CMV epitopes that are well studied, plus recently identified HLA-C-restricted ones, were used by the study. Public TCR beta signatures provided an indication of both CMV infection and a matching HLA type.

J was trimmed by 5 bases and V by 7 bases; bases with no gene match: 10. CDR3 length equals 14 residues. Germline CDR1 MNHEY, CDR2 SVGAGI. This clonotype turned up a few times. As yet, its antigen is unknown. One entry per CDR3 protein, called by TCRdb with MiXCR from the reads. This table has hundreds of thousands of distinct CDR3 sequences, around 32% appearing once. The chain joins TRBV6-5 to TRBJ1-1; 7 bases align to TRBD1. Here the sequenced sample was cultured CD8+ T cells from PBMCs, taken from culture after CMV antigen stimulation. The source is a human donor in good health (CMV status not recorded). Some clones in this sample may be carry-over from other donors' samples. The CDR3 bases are TGTGCCAGCAAGGAGGAGGGGGCAGGAACTGAAGCTTTCTTT. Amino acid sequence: CASKEEGAGTEAFF.